This T cell receptor (beta chain) was sequenced during a study of blood T cell repertoires in COVID-19. The wider study: From the United States, Italy and Spain came samples of acute and convalescent COVID-19.

In the authors' workflow: Nucleated cell number was recorded as an estimate derived from reference gene primer amplification. Produced via immunoSEQ multiplex PCR; TCRdb's table is partial and in-frame only. V and J calls and clone size come straight from that table; D and trimming were deduced from the DNA. The table includes about 79,000 clones, about 89% detected once. The sequence derives from a man aged 65 to 85 with active or convalescent COVID-19. The sample comprised peripheral blood.

CDR3 coding DNA: TGTGCCAGCTCCCCGGACAGGGGGAACACTGAAGCTTTCTTT. It translates to CASSPDRGNTEAFF. The chain uses TRBV18 and TRBJ1-1; 9 bases line up with TRBD1. The V gene end was trimmed by 6 bases and the J gene end by 1 base; junction bases not matched to a gene: 3. This CDR3 spans 14 amino acids. The germline V gene has CDR1 KGHSH and CDR2 LQKENI.